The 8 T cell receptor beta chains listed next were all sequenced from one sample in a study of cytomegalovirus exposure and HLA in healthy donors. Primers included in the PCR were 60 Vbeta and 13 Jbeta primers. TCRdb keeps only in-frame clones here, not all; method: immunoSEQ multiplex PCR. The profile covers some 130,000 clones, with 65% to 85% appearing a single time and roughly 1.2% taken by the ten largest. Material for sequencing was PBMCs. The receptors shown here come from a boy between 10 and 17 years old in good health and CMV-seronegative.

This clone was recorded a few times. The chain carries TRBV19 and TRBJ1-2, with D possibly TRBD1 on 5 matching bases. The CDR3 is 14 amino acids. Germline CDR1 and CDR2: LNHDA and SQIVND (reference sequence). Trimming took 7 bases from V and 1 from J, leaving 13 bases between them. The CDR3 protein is CASNLQGLNYGYTF. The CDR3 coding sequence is TGTGCCAGTAACCTCCAGGGCCTTAACTATGGCTACACCTTC.

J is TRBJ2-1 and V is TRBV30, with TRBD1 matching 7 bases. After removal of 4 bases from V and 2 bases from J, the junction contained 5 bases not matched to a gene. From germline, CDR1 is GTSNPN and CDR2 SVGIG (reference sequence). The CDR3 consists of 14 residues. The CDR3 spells CAWTTGATYNEQFF. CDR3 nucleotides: TGTGCCTGGACCACAGGGGCGACCTACAATGAGCAGTTCTTC. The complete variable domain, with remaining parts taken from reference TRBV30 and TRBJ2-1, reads SQTIHQWPATLVQPVGSPLSLECTVEGTSNPNLYWYRQAAGRGLQLLFYSVGIGQISSEVPQNLSASRPQDRQFILSSKKLLLSDSGFYLCAWTTGATYNEQFFGPGTRLTVL.

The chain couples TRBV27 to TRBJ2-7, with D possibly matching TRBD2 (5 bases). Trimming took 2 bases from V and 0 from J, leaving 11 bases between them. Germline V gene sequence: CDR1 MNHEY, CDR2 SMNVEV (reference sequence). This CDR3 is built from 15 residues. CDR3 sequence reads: CASSLIGKSSYEQYF. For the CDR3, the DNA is TGTGCCAGCAGTTTAATCGGGAAAAGCTCCTACGAGCAGTACTTC.

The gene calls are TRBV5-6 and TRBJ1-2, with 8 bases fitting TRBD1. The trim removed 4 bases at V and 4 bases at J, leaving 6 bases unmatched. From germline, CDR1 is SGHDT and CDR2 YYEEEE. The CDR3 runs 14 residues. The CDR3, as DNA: TGTGCCAGCAGCCCCACAGGGGGGTCCTATGGCTACACCTTC. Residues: CASSPTGGSYGYTF.

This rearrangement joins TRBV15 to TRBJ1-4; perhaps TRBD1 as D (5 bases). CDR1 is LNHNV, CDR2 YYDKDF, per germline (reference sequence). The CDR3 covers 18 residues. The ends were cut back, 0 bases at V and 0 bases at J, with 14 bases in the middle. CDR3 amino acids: CATSRELRVGATNEKLFF. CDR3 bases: TGTGCCACCAGCAGAGAACTCAGGGTTGGAGCAACTAATGAAAAACTGTTTTTT.

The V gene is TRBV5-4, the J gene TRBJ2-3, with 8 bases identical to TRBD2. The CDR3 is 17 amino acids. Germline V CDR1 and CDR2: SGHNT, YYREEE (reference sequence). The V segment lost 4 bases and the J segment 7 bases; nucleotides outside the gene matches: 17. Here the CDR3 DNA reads TGTGCCAGCAGCCCGGGTGGGAGCGGGAGCAATAGGAATACGCAGTATTTT. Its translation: CASSPGGSGSNRNTQYF.

The CDR3 DNA follows: TGTGCCAGTAGTATAGGGCCATCCTCCTACGAGCAGTACTTC. Amino acid sequence: CASSIGPSSYEQYF. The chain employs TRBV19 and TRBJ2-7; D is uncertain. This CDR3 is built from 14 residues. V lost 1 base and J 0 bases, leaving 7 bases between the germline ends. Germline V gives CDR1 LNHDA, CDR2 SQIVND (reference sequence).

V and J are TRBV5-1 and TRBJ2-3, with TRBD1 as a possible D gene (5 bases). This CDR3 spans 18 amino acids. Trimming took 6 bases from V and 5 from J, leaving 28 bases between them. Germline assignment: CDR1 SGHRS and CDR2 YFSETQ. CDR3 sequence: CASTAVAGNWLGGDTQYF. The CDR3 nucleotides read TGCGCCAGCACCGCAGTGGCAGGGAATTGGTTGGGTGGAGATACGCAGTATTTT.